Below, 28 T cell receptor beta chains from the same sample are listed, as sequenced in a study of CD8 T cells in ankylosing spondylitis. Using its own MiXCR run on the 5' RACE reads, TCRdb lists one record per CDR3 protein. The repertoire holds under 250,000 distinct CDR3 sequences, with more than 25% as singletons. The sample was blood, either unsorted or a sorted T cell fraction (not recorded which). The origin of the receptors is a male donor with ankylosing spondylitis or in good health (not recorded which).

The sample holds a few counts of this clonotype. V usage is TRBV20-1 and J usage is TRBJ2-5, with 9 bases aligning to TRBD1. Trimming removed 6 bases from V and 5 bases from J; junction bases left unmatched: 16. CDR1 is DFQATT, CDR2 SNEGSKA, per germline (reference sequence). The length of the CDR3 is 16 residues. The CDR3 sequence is CSAPRPTGGKGETQYF. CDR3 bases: TGCAGTGCCCCTAGGCCCACAGGGGGCAAAGGGGAGACCCAGTACTTC.

CDR3 protein: CSVQTGLHTDTQYF. The CDR3 DNA is TGCAGCGTCCAGACAGGGCTACACACAGATACGCAGTATTTT. The rearrangement uses TRBV29-1 and TRBJ2-3; 7 bases are a match to TRBD1. After removal of 6 bases from V and 2 bases from J, the junction contained 8 bases not matched to a gene. Germline V CDR1 and CDR2: SQVTM, ANQGSEA. The CDR3 contains 14 residues.

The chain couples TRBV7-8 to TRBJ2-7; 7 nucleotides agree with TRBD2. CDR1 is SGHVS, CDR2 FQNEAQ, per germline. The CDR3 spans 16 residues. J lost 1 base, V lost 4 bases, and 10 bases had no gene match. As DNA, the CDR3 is TGTGCCAGCAGCTCGACTAGACTAGCCGGTTCCTACGAGCAGTACTTC. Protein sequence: CASSSTRLAGSYEQYF.

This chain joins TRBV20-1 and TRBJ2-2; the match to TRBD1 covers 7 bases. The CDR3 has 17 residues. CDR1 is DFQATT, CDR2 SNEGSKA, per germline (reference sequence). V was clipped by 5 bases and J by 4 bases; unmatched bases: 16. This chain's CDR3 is CSAAQFGQEGVTGELFF. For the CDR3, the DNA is TGCAGTGCTGCGCAATTCGGACAGGAAGGCGTCACCGGGGAGCTGTTTTTT.

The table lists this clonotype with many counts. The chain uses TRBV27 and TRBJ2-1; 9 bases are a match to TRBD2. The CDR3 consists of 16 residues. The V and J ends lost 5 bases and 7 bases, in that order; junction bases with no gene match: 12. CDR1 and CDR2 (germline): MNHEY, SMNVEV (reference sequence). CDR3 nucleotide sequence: TGTGCCAGCAGTCCCCTAGCGGGGTCGGCTGTAAATGAGCAGTTCTTC. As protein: CASSPLAGSAVNEQFF.

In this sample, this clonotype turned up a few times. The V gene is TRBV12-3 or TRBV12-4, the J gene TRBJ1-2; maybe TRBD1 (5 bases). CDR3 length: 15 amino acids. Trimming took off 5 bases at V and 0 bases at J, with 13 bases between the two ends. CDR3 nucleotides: TGTGCCAGCAGTCCCAACAGGTTAGCTAACTATGGCTACACCTTC. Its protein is CASSPNRLANYGYTF.

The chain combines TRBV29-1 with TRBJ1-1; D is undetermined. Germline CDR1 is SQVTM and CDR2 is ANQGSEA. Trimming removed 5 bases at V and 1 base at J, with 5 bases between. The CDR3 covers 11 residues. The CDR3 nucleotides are TGCAGCGTTAAAAAGAACACTGAAGCTTTCTTT. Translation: CSVKKNTEAFF.

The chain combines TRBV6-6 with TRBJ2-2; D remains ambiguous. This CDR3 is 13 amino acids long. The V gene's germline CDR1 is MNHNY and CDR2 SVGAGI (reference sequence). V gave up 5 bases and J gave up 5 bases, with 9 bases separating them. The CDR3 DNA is TGTGCCAGCAGTGCCACTCAAACCGGGGAGCTGTTTTTT. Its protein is CASSATQTGELFF.

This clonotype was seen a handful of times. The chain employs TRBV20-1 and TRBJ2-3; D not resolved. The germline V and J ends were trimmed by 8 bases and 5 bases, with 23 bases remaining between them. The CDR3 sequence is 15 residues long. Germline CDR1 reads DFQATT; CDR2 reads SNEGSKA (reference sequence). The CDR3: CSSILYPGPQDTQYF. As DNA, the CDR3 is TGCAGTTCCATACTCTACCCTGGTCCCCAAGATACGCAGTATTTT.

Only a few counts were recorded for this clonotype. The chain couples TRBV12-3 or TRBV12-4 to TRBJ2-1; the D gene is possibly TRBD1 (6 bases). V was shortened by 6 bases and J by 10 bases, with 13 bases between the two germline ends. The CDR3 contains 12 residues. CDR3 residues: CASRRTGFEQFF. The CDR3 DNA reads TGTGCCAGCAGGCGAACAGGGTTCGAGCAGTTCTTC.

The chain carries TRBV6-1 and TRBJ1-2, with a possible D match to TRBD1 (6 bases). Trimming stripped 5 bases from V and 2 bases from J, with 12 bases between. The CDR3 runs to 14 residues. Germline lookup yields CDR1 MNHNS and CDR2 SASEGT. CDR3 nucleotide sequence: TGTGCCAGCAGTATCGGGGGCTACAACTATGGCTACACCTTC. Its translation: CASSIGGYNYGYTF.

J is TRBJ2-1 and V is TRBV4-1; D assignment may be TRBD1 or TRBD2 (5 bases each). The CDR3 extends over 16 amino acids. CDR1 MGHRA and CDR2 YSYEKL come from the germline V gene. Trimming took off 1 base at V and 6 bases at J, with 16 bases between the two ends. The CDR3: CASSQVTGPRVNEQFF. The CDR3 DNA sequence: TGCGCCAGCAGCCAAGTTACGGGGCCCCGGGTCAATGAGCAGTTCTTC.

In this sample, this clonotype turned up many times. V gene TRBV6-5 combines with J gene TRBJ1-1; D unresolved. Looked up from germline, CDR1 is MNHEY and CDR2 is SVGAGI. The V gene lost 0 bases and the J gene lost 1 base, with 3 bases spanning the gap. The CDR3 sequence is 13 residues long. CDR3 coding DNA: TGTGCCAGCAGTTACTCTTCGAACACTGAAGCTTTCTTT. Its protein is CASSYSSNTEAFF.

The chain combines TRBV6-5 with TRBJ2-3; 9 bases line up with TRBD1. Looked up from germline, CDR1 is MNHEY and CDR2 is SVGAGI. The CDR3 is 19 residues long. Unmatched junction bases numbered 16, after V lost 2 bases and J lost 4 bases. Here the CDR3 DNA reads TGTGCCAGCAGTTACGGGACCACCTTCGGACAGGGGATGGCAGATACGCAGTATTTT. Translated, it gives CASSYGTTFGQGMADTQYF.

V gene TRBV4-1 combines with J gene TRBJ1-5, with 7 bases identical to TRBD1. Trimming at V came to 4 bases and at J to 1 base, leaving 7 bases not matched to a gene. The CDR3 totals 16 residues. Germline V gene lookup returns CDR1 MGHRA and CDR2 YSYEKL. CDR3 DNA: TGCGCCAGCAGCCTACAGGGGTATAGAAGCAATCAGCCCCAGCATTTT. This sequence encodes CASSLQGYRSNQPQHF.

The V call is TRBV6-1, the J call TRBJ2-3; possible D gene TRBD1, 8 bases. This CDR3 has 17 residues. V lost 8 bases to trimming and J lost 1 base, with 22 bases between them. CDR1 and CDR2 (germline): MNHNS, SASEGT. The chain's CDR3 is CASGQGTSGVRTDTQYF. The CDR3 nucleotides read TGTGCCAGCGGACAGGGAACCAGCGGGGTCCGCACAGATACGCAGTATTTT.

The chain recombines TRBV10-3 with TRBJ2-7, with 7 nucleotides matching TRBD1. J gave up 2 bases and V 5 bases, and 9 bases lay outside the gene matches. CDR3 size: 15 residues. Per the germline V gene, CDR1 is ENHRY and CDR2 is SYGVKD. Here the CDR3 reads CAISMSRTGTYEQYF. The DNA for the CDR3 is TGTGCCATCAGTATGTCCCGGACAGGCACCTACGAGCAGTACTTC.

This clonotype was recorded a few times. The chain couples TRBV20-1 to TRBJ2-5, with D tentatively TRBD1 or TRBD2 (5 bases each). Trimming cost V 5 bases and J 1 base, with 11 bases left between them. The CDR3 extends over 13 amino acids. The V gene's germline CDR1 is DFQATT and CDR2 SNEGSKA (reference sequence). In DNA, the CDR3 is TGCAGTGCTTCGGGACCAGCCCAAGAGACCCAGTACTTC. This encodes CSASGPAQETQYF.

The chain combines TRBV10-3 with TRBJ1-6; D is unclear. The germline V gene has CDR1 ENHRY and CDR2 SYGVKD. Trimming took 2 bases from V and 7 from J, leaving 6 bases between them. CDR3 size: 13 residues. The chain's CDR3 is CAISESYNSPLHF. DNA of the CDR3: TGTGCCATCAGTGAGAGTTACAATTCACCCCTCCACTTT.

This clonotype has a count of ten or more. CDR3 nucleotides: TGCAGTGCTAGAGATTCAGGGCCTGGTAGCAATGAGCAGTTCTTC. Its translation: CSARDSGPGSNEQFF. This chain uses TRBV20-1 with TRBJ2-1; D is possibly TRBD1 (5 bases). The CDR3 is 15 amino acids. Germline values: CDR1 DFQATT, CDR2 SNEGSKA (reference sequence). V gave up 0 bases and J gave up 6 bases, with 15 bases separating them.

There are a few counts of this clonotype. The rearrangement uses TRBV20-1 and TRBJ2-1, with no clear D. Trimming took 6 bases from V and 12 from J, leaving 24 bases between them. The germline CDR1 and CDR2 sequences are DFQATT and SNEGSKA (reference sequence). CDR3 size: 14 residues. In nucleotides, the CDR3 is TGCAGTGCCATCGCCCCTAGTGCCCGGGCTCGGCAGTTCTTC. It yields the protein CSAIAPSARARQFF.

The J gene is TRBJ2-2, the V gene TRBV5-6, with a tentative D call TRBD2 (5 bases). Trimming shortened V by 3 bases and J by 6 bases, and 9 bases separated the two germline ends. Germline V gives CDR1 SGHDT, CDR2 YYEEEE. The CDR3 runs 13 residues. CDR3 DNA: TGTGCCAGCAGCTCGGCTAGCCCCGGGGAGCTGTTTTTT. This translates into CASSSASPGELFF.

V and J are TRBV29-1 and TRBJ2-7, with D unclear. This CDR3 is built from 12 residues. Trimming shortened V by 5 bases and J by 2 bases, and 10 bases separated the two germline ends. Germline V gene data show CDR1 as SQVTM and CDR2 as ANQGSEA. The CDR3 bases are TGCAGCGTTAGCACAGTTGCCTACGAGCAGTACTTC. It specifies CSVSTVAYEQYF.

As DNA, the CDR3 is TGTGCCAGCAGATTGGGGCGGGGGAGATCACAAGAGACCCAGTACTTC. This sequence encodes CASRLGRGRSQETQYF. This sequence joins TRBV11-2 and TRBJ2-5, with 7 bases that match TRBD2. The CDR3 length is 16 residues. With V trimmed by 6 bases and J by 2 bases, 12 bases remained unmatched. Germline V gene sequence: CDR1 SGHAT, CDR2 FQNNGV. The entire variable domain, with the rest obtained from reference TRBV11-2 and TRBJ2-5, is as follows: EAGVAQSPRYKIIEKRQSVAFWCNPISGHATLYWYQQILGQGPKLLIQFQNNGVVDDSQLPKDRFSAERLKGVDSTLKIQPAKLEDSAVYLCASRLGRGRSQETQYFGPGTRLLVL.

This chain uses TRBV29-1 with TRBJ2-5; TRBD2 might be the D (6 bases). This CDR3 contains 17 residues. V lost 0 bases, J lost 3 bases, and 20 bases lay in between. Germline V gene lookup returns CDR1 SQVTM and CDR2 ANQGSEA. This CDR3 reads CSVEEVTRPGWEETQYF. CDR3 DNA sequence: TGCAGCGTTGAAGAAGTGACTAGGCCAGGCTGGGAAGAGACCCAGTACTTC. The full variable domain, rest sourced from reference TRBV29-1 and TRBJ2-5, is SAVISQKPSRDICQRGTSLTIQCQVDSQVTMMFWYRQQPGQSLTLIATANQGSEATYESGFVIDKFPISRPNLTFSTLTVSNMSPEDSSIYLCSVEEVTRPGWEETQYFGPGTRLLVL.

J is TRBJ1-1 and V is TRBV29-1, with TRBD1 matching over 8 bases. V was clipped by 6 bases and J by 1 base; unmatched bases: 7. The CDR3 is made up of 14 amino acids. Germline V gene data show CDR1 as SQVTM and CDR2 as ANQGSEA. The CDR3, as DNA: TGCAGCGTCGACAGGGGCGCAGGGAACACTGAAGCTTTCTTT. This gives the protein CSVDRGAGNTEAFF.

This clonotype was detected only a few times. The CDR3 spells CASTTGGADGYTF. The CDR3 coding sequence is TGCGCCAGCACCACAGGGGGAGCGGATGGCTACACCTTC. The chain uses TRBV5-1 and TRBJ1-2, with 8 bases fitting TRBD1. The J segment lost 6 bases and the V segment lost 6 bases, leaving 7 bases of the junction unmatched. Germline CDR1 is SGHRS and CDR2 is YFSETQ. The CDR3 sequence is 13 residues long.

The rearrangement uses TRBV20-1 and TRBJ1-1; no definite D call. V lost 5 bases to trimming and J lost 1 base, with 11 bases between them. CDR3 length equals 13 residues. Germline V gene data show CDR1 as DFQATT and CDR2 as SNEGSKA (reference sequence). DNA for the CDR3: TGCAGTGCTTCCGGGGAACAGAACACTGAAGCTTTCTTT. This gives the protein CSASGEQNTEAFF.